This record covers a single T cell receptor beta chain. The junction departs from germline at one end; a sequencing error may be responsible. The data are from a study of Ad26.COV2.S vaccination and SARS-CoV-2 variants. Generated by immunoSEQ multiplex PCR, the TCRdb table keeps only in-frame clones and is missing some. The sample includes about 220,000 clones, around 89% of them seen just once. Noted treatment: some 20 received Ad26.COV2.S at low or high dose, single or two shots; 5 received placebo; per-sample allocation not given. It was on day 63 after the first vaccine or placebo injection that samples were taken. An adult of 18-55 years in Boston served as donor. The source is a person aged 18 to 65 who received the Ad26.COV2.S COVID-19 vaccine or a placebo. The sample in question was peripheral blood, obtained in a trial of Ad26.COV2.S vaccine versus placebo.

The CDR3 region has the DNA TGTGCCAGCAGCCTAGAGAGGGGCGAGTCCTACGAGCAGTACTTC. Protein: CASSLERGESYEQYF. V is TRBV11-2 and J is TRBJ2-7; the D gene could be TRBD1 or TRBD2 (5 bases each). The CDR3 sequence is 15 residues long. The germline V gene has CDR1 SGHAT and CDR2 FQNNGV.